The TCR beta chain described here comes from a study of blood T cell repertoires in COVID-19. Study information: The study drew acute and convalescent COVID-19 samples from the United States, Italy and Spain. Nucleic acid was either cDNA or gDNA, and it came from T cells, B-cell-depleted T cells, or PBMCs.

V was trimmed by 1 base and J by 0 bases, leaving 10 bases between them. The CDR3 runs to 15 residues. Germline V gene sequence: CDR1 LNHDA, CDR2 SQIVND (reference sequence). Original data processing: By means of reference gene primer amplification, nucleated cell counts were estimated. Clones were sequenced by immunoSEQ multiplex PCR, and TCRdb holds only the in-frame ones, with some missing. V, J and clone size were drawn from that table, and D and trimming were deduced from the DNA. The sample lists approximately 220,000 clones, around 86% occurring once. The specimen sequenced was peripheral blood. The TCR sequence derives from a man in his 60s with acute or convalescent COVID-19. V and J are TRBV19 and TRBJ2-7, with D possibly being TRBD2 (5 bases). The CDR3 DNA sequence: TGTGCCAGTAGTATAGCGTTGGGGAGCTCCTACGAGCAGTACTTC. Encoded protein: CASSIALGSSYEQYF.